The clone carrying this T cell receptor (beta chain) was found a few times. Its cognate antigen is unknown. TCRdb reanalysed the 5' RACE reads using MiXCR and keeps one entry per CDR3 protein. In the table there are approximately 340,000 distinct CDR3 sequences, 8.7% of which are singletons. CDR1 and CDR2 from the germline V gene are MNHNS and SASEGT. Trimming took 5 bases from V and 2 from J; bases not matched to a gene: 14. This CDR3 spans 18 amino acids. The data derive from a study of T cells after yellow fever vaccination. Whole-study findings and limits: Subsequent to the booster, the majority of primary-vaccination clones reappeared (less than 97% CD4, 88% CD8).

The sample here was PBMCs, taken on the day of the first yellow fever vaccination. The sequence came from a young man who received the YFV17D yellow fever vaccine. The rearrangement joins TRBV6-1 to TRBJ1-2; 10 bases are a match to TRBD1. The CDR3 spells CASSKTGGAVNPNYGYTF. DNA of the CDR3: TGTGCCAGCAGTAAGACAGGGGGCGCGGTAAACCCAAACTATGGCTACACCTTC.